The clone carrying this T cell receptor (beta chain) was picked up a small number of times. This CDR3 is built from 16 residues. Trimming at V came to 5 bases and at J to 6 bases, leaving 10 bases not matched to a gene. The germline gives CDR1 SGHTA, CDR2 FQGTGA. These data are taken from a study of blood T cell repertoires in COVID-19. Authors' analysis steps: Reference gene primer amplification in the assay estimated nucleated cell counts. Profiling relied on immunoSEQ multiplex PCR, and the TCRdb table lists in-frame clones only, not all of them. The V and J calls and the clone size are those of that table, but D and trimming were determined from the DNA. The table records over 100,000 clones, 86% of them present only once.

The TCR sequence derives from a middle-aged man with acute or convalescent COVID-19. The genes are TRBV7-3 and TRBJ2-1; the match to TRBD2 covers 10 bases. The sequencing sample was made of peripheral blood. Here the CDR3 reads CASSPQGTSVGNEQFF. The CDR3 DNA follows: TGTGCCAGCAGCCCACAAGGGACTAGCGTTGGCAATGAGCAGTTCTTC.